Following are 5 T cell receptor beta chains from one sample sequenced in a study of technical replicates of blood from a few donors. Some clones are missing from TCRdb's copy, which holds only in-frame ones; the method was immunoSEQ multiplex PCR. This sample carries about 83,000 clones, approximately 92% of them seen once, and the ten largest clones take approximately 0.25%. The sample comprised T cells isolated from PBMCs. Receptors were obtained from a human donor in good health.

V gene TRBV7-9 combines with J gene TRBJ2-2; 10 bases fit TRBD1. V shed 5 bases and J 3 bases; nucleotides not matched to a gene: 3. The CDR3 is 15 residues long. CDR1 is SEHNR, CDR2 FQNEAQ, per germline (reference sequence). The CDR3 DNA reads as TGTGCCAGCAGCCTCGGGACAGGGGACACCGGGGAGCTGTTTTTT. Translated: CASSLGTGDTGELFF.

The chain recombines TRBV18 with TRBJ2-5; 7 bases agree with TRBD2. Germline assignment: CDR1 KGHSH and CDR2 LQKENI. V was clipped by 1 base and J by 5 bases; unmatched bases: 10. This CDR3 has 16 amino acids. CDR3 bases: TGTGCCAGCTCACCACGGAGGGAGGGCCTGGGGGAGACCCAGTACTTC. Its translation: CASSPRREGLGETQYF.

CDR3 sequence: CASSYSGRNTEAFF. CDR3 in DNA: TGTGCCAGCAGTTACTCGGGGAGAAACACTGAAGCTTTCTTT. V gene TRBV6-6 combines with J gene TRBJ1-1; D is unclear. Trimming cost V 0 bases and J 2 bases, with 7 bases left between them. This CDR3 region has 14 residues. CDR1 is MNHNY and CDR2 is SVGAGI in the germline V gene (reference sequence).

The chain carries TRBV20-1 and TRBJ2-1; the D is unclear. The CDR3 totals 11 residues. The germline V gene encodes CDR1 DFQATT and CDR2 SNEGSKA (reference sequence). Trimming stripped 5 bases from V and 3 bases from J, with 5 bases between. CDR3 amino acids: CSAPGYNEQFF. The CDR3 DNA reads as TGCAGTGCTCCCGGCTACAATGAGCAGTTCTTC.

The rearrangement links TRBV27 to TRBJ1-1; D uncertain. Germline CDR1 reads MNHEY; CDR2 reads SMNVEV (reference sequence). The CDR3 runs to 13 residues. V gave up 3 bases and J gave up 0 bases, with 5 bases separating them. CDR3 loop: CASSFNMNTEAFF. In nucleotides, the CDR3 is TGTGCCAGCAGTTTTAATATGAACACTGAAGCTTTCTTT.